These T cell receptor beta chains were read from a single sample in a study of shared clonotypes between healthy human individuals. Sequencing used immunoSEQ multiplex PCR; TCRdb keeps in-frame clones, though not all of them. The sample lists roughly 2.1 million clones, 85% to 95% occurring once. Sequencing used naive CD8+ T cells from PBMCs. Receptors originate from a man between 18 and 35 years old in good health. Some clones in this sample may be carry-over from other donors' samples. CDR3s include the opening cysteine and the closing phenylalanine or tryptophan. D genes are given only for firm matches. Some rows have no size entry. The others give once, few or many, or a class for an expanded clone.

d_gene,v_gene,abundance,j_gene,CDR3aa,CDR3nt
TRBD1,TRBV5-5,NA,TRBJ2-7,CASSLGTGYEQYF,TGTGCCAGCAGCTTGGGGACAGGCTACGAGCAGTACTTC
TRBD1,TRBV6-5,NA,TRBJ2-7,CASWGVRDRAYEQYF,TGTGCCAGCTGGGGCGTCCGGGACAGAGCCTACGAGCAGTACTTC
TRBD1,TRBV7-9,NA,TRBJ1-4,CASGTGDEKLFF,TGTGCCAGCGGGACAGGAGATGAAAAACTGTTTTTT
TRBD2,TRBV11-1,NA,TRBJ2-7,CASSPRLAGGPGSSYEQYF,TGTGCCAGCAGCCCCAGACTAGCGGGAGGGCCCGGGAGCTCCTACGAGCAGTACTTC
TRBD1,TRBV28,NA,TRBJ2-2,CASSSTGTGNTGELFF,TGTGCCAGCAGTTCCACCGGGACAGGGAACACCGGGGAGCTGTTTTTT
TRBD2,TRBV10-3,once,TRBJ2-7,CAISVPLTSGRANPYEQYF,TGTGCCATCAGTGTCCCCTTGACTAGCGGGAGGGCCAACCCCTACGAGCAGTACTTC
NA,TRBV5-4,NA,TRBJ2-7,CASSQGLAVYEQYF,TGTGCCAGCAGCCAGGGACTCGCTGTCTACGAGCAGTACTTC
TRBD2,TRBV29-1,NA,TRBJ2-2,CSVYHSSGRAPGGELFF,TGCAGCGTCTACCATTCTAGCGGGAGGGCCCCGGGCGGGGAGCTGTTTTTT
NA,TRBV30,NA,TRBJ2-6,CAWSGVGSGANVLTF,TGTGCCTGGAGTGGTGTAGGGTCTGGGGCCAACGTCCTGACTTTC
TRBD2,TRBV30,once,TRBJ2-1,CAWSVLAGYNEQFF,TGTGCCTGGAGTGTCCTAGCGGGTTACAATGAGCAGTTCTTC
TRBD2,TRBV6-4,once,TRBJ2-1,CASSELAGANEQFF,TGTGCCAGCAGTGAACTAGCGGGAGCCAATGAGCAGTTCTTC
NA,TRBV7-3,NA,TRBJ1-4,CASSLRGELGEKLFF,TGTGCCAGCAGCTTAAGGGGGGAATTAGGAGAAAAACTGTTTTTT
NA,TRBV10-2,NA,TRBJ1-1,CASSTGRAEAFF,TGCGCCAGCAGTACCGGACGGGCTGAAGCTTTCTTT
NA,TRBV28,NA,TRBJ2-7,CASSLRGSYEQYF,TGTGCCAGCAGTTTAAGAGGCTCCTACGAGCAGTACTTC
NA,TRBV7-2,once,TRBJ2-7,CASSFNNQGPPSYEQYF,TGTGCCAGCAGCTTCAACAACCAAGGGCCCCCCTCCTACGAGCAGTACTTC
NA,TRBV5-1,NA,TRBJ1-2,CASNGPTMGGYTF,TGCGCCAGCAACGGACCCACCATGGGAGGCTACACCTTC
TRBD1,TRBV9,NA,TRBJ2-1,CASSATIGGRAEQFF,TGTGCCAGCAGCGCGACCATAGGGGGCCGGGCTGAGCAGTTCTTC
NA,TRBV30,NA,TRBJ2-2,CAWSVLNTGELFF,TGTGCCTGGAGTGTTCTTAACACCGGGGAGCTGTTTTTT
TRBD1,TRBV27,NA,TRBJ2-7,CASSPFRTGAAYEQYF,TGTGCCAGCAGCCCCTTTCGGACAGGGGCCGCCTACGAGCAGTACTTC
NA,TRBV27,NA,TRBJ2-7,CASSLRIGQEQYF,TGTGCCAGCAGTTTAAGGATCGGACAGGAGCAGTACTTC
NA,TRBV25-1,NA,TRBJ2-7,CASSLEGEQYF,TGTGCCAGCAGTCTGGAGGGCGAGCAGTACTTC
NA,TRBV27,NA,TRBJ1-5,CASSSIRPGPGQPQHF,TGTGCCAGCAGTTCTATCCGACCGGGGCCAGGTCAGCCCCAGCATTTT
NA,TRBV20-1,NA,TRBJ2-1,CSARVGWQFF,TGCAGTGCTAGAGTGGGTTGGCAGTTCTTC
TRBD1,TRBV15,once,TRBJ1-1,CATSRDVWTGRNTEAFF,TGTGCCACCAGCAGAGATGTTTGGACAGGGAGGAACACTGAAGCTTTCTTT
NA,TRBV4-2,NA,TRBJ2-2,CASSHVRGRGLADTGELFF,TGTGCCAGCAGCCACGTCCGTGGTAGGGGATTAGCGGACACCGGGGAGCTGTTTTTT
TRBD1,TRBV11-2,once,TRBJ2-7,CASSLGPGTGSSYEQYF,TGTGCCAGCAGCTTAGGTCCGGGGACAGGGAGCTCCTACGAGCAGTACTTC
TRBD2,TRBV28,NA,TRBJ2-7,CASSWGREGRYEQYF,TGTGCCAGCAGTTGGGGGCGGGAGGGCCGGTACGAGCAGTACTTC
TRBD2,TRBV28,NA,TRBJ2-2,CASSLRAGVSANTGELFF,TGTGCCAGCAGTTTACGTGCGGGAGTTTCCGCGAACACCGGGGAGCTGTTTTTT
NA,TRBV5-1,NA,TRBJ2-3,CASSLNPGGTDTQYF,TGCGCCAGCAGCTTGAACCCCGGGGGCACAGATACGCAGTATTTT
TRBD2,TRBV27,NA,TRBJ2-5,CASSLLPAGGYQETQYF,TGTGCCAGCAGTTTACTCCCAGCGGGAGGATATCAAGAGACCCAGTACTTC
TRBD1,TRBV30,NA,TRBJ1-5,CAWSHNTGGNQPQHF,TGTGCCTGGAGCCATAATACAGGGGGCAATCAGCCCCAGCATTTT
TRBD2,TRBV11-1,NA,TRBJ2-7,CASSLLAGTRYEQYF,TGTGCCAGCAGCTTACTAGCGGGAACTCGTTACGAGCAGTACTTC
TRBD1,TRBV7-6,once,TRBJ2-7,CASSPGPGQGFHEQYF,TGTGCCAGCAGCCCCGGTCCCGGACAGGGATTCCACGAGCAGTACTTC
NA,TRBV4-2,NA,TRBJ2-7,CASSQAETGHEQYF,TGTGCCAGCAGCCAAGCCGAGACAGGCCACGAGCAGTACTTC
NA,TRBV2,once,TRBJ2-7,CASSGAGEGGEQYF,TGTGCCAGCAGTGGGGCAGGGGAAGGAGGCGAGCAGTACTTC
NA,TRBV30,NA,TRBJ2-7,CAFRDTKTSYEQYF,TGTGCCTTCCGGGACACAAAAACCTCCTACGAGCAGTACTTC
NA,TRBV6-4,NA,TRBJ2-3,CASSEAGGTDTQYF,TGTGCCAGCAGTGAAGCAGGTGGCACAGATACGCAGTATTTT
NA,TRBV29-1,NA,TRBJ2-7,CSVELGEGYEQYF,TGCAGCGTTGAATTGGGTGAAGGTTACGAGCAGTACTTC
TRBD2,TRBV9,NA,TRBJ2-7,CASSVATSGSYEQYF,TGTGCCAGCAGCGTAGCCACTAGCGGGAGTTACGAGCAGTACTTC
NA,TRBV10-3,NA,TRBJ2-3,CAISDPVGSTDTQYF,TGTGCCATCAGTGACCCGGTGGGGAGCACAGATACGCAGTATTTT
NA,TRBV10-1,NA,TRBJ2-3,CASSDEAGSTDTQYF,TGCGCCAGCAGTGATGAGGCCGGGAGCACAGATACGCAGTATTTT
NA,TRBV7-8,NA,TRBJ2-1,CASKWLGDNEQFF,TGTGCCAGCAAATGGCTAGGTGACAATGAGCAGTTCTTC